This T cell receptor (beta chain) was profiled in a study of cytomegalovirus exposure and HLA in healthy donors. The method was immunoSEQ multiplex PCR; TCRdb's version includes in-frame clones alone and lacks a portion of them. The sample holds about 160,000 clones; about 85% are singletons and the top ten take approximately 2%. Comment on this clone: Other DNA variants within this sample encode the same CDR3.

The CDR3 extends over 17 amino acids. V trimming: 4 bases; J trimming: 3 bases; junction bases outside the gene matches: 6. CDR1 is LNHDA, CDR2 SQIVND, per germline (reference sequence). The donors were part of the validation cohort of 95 to 150 subjects. That cohort was separate from the first cohort, which comprised 500 to 700 subjects. This TCR came from a man younger than 40 in good health and CMV-seropositive. The chain joins TRBV19 to TRBJ2-3; 14 bases map to TRBD2. Input material: PBMCs. The CDR3 here is CASSKTSGGAGTDTQYF. DNA for the CDR3: TGTGCCAGTAGTAAGACTAGCGGGGGGGCAGGGACAGATACGCAGTATTTT.